The clone carrying this TCR beta chain was picked up one time. The antigen is undetermined. The V end lost 4 bases, the J end lost 10 bases, and 16 bases lay between the germline ends. The germline V gene has CDR1 SQVTM and CDR2 ANQGSEA. The CDR3 is 12 amino acids. These data originate in a study of cytomegalovirus exposure and HLA in healthy donors. The study's findings and limits: TCR beta chains numbering some 160 were designated cytomegalovirus-associated. Many donors shared some public TCRs, even though most TCR sequences were rare.

Profiling relied on immunoSEQ multiplex PCR, and the TCRdb table lists in-frame clones only, not all of them. The repertoire consists of 140,000 or so clones, with 87% occurring once and the leading ten covering less than 5.5%. This chain uses TRBV29-1 with TRBJ1-2; a possible D gene is TRBD1 (6 bases). The sample taken for sequencing was PBMCs. The sequence was obtained from a young man in good health and CMV-seropositive. This CDR3 is CSVGDRYGDYTF. The CDR3 region has the DNA TGCAGCGTTGGCGACAGGTATGGAGACTACACCTTC.